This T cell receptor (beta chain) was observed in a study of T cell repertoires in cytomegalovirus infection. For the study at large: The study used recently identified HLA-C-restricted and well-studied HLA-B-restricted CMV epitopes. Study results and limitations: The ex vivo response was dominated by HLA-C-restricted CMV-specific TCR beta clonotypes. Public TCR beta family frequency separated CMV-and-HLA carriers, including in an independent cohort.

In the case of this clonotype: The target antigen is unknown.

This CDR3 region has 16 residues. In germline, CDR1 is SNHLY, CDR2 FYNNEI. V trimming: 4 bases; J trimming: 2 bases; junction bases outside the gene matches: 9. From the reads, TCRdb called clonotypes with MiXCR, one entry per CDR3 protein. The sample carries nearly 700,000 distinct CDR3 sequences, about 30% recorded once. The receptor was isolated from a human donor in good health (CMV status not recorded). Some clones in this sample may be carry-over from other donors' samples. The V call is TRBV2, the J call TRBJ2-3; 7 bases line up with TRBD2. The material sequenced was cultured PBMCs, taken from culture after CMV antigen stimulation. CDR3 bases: TGTGCCAGCAGTGCTCAACTAGCGAGGATCACAGATACGCAGTATTTT. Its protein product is CASSAQLARITDTQYF.